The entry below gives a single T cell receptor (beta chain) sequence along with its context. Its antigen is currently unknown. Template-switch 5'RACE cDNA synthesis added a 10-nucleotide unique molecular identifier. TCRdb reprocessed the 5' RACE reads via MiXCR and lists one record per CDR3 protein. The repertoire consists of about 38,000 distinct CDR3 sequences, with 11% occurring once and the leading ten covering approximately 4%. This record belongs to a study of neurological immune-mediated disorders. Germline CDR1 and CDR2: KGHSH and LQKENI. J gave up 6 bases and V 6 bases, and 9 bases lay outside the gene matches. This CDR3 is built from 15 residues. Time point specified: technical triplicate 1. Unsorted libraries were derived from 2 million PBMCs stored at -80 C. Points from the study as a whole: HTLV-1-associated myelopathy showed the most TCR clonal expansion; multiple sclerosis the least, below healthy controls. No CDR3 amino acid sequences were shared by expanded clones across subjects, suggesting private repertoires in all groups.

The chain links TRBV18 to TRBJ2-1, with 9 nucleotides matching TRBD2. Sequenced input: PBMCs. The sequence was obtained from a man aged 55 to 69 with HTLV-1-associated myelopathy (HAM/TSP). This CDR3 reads CASSVREGLLNEQFF. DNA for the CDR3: TGTGCCAGCTCGGTGCGGGAGGGCCTTCTCAATGAGCAGTTCTTC.